These 2 T cell receptor beta chains were sequenced from one sample in a study of cytomegalovirus exposure and HLA in healthy donors. PCR involved 60 Vbeta and 13 Jbeta primers. TCRdb keeps only in-frame clones here, not all; method: immunoSEQ multiplex PCR. The table lists tens of thousands of clones, roughly 77% of them singletons. The sample consisted of PBMCs. All receptors come from a human donor in good health.

This chain links TRBV7-8 with TRBJ1-1; no definite D call. CDR1 and CDR2 (germline): SGHVS, FQNEAQ. CDR3 size: 14 residues. Trimming removed 2 bases at V and 5 bases at J, with 12 bases between. The DNA of the CDR3 is TGTGCCAGCAGCTTAAACCGGGTTAATACTGAAGCTTTCTTT. This codes for CASSLNRVNTEAFF. Using reference TRBV7-8 and TRBJ1-1 for the parts outside the CDR3, the full variable domain is GAGVSQSPRYKVAKRGQDVALRCDPISGHVSLFWYQQALGQGPEFLTYFQNEAQLDKSGLPSDRFFAERPEGSVSTLKIQRTQQEDSAVYLCASSLNRVNTEAFFGQGTRLTVV.

The rearrangement joins TRBV28 to TRBJ2-3; a possible D gene is TRBD1 (5 bases). The CDR3 runs 14 residues. V lost 3 bases and J lost 0, with 7 bases in between. Germline V gene data show CDR1 as MDHEN and CDR2 as SYDVKM. The DNA for the CDR3 is TGTGCCAGCAGTTTTGGACACAGCACAGATACGCAGTATTTT. Its translation: CASSFGHSTDTQYF.